The clone carrying this T cell receptor (beta chain) was seen repeatedly, ten times or more. Its specificity is not known. This CDR3 has 15 residues. J was trimmed by 7 bases and V by 3 bases; bases with no gene match: 5. Making TCR cDNA involved 5'RACE template switching, which added UMIs and a universal primer site. MiXCR, applied by TCRdb to the 5' RACE reads, yields one record per CDR3 protein. Among around 590,000 distinct CDR3 sequences listed, 10% to 15% were seen once. This record belongs to a study of T cells after yellow fever vaccination. About the study: Libraries from low-cell-number fractions were prepared with the SMART-Seq v4 Ultra Low Input RNA kit. Findings and caveats of the study: Among primary-vaccination clones, most reappeared after the booster, at 95% to 96% for CD4 and about 90% for CD8. In FACS-sorted repertoires, abundant clonotypes from the bulk population could appear as contaminants.

This sequence was found in a man younger than 45 who received the YFV17D yellow fever vaccine. Sequencing used PBMCs, obtained on the day of the yellow fever booster vaccination. The chain uses TRBV12-3 or TRBV12-4 and TRBJ2-1; 11 bases line up with TRBD2. Here the CDR3 DNA reads TGTGCCAGCAGTTTGTCTAGCGGGAGGTATAATGAGCAGTTCTTC. Translation gives CASSLSSGRYNEQFF.